These 23 T cell receptor beta chains were all obtained from the same sample, sequenced in a study of radiotherapy plus CTLA-4 blockade in lung cancer. Profiling relied on immunoSEQ multiplex PCR, and the TCRdb table lists in-frame clones only, not all of them. The sample includes about 53,000 clones, about 88% seen only once; the top ten take roughly a quarter. The starting material was peripheral blood, obtained from a patient treated with radiotherapy plus ipilimumab. Receptors were obtained from a human donor with non-small cell lung cancer whose response to radiotherapy plus ipilimumab could not be evaluated.

The gene calls are TRBV27 and TRBJ1-1; D is perhaps TRBD1 (5 bases). This CDR3 comprises 16 residues. V lost 3 bases to trimming and J lost 2 bases, with 16 bases between them. Germline CDR1 is MNHEY and CDR2 is SMNVEV (reference sequence). This CDR3 reads CASSFFGGVDNTEAFF. Here the CDR3 DNA reads TGTGCCAGCAGTTTCTTTGGGGGGGTAGATAACACTGAAGCTTTCTTT.

In this sample, this clone is medium-sized. The chain is built from TRBV4-1 and TRBJ2-7; the D is unclear. The CDR3 length is 14 residues. Germline assignment: CDR1 MGHRA and CDR2 YSYEKL. With 1 base removed from V and 0 bases from J, the gap between germline ends came to 7 bases. The CDR3 spells CASSQAWASYEQYF. CDR3 DNA: TGCGCCAGCAGCCAAGCTTGGGCCTCCTACGAGCAGTACTTC.

The chain combines TRBV21-1 with TRBJ2-1; the table names TRBD2, a call not compared with the DNA. TRBV21-1 is a recognized pseudogene. The CDR3 contains 13 residues. In DNA, the CDR3 is TGTGCCAGCAGCGGACGGACTAACCATGAGCAGTTCTTC. Its protein product is CASSGRTNHEQFF.

The chain recombines TRBV29-1 with TRBJ2-5; D ambiguous. This CDR3 is built from 13 residues. V was clipped by 4 bases and J by 2 bases, with 11 bases between them. Germline V gene sequence: CDR1 SQVTM, CDR2 ANQGSEA. The CDR3 nucleotides read TGCAGCGTTGCCTGGGCAGGTCAAGAGACCCAGTACTTC. It is translated as CSVAWAGQETQYF.

This clone is a singleton in its sample. The chain joins TRBV15 to TRBJ1-2; 8 nucleotides match TRBD1. V was pared by 0 bases and J by 12 bases, with 6 bases of the junction left unmatched. The germline V gene has CDR1 LNHNV and CDR2 YYDKDF (reference sequence). The CDR3 runs 13 residues. CDR3 loop: CATSREDSRGHTF. CDR3 nucleotide sequence: TGTGCCACCAGCAGAGAAGATAGCAGGGGGCACACCTTC. Using reference TRBV15 and TRBJ1-2 for the parts outside the CDR3, the full variable domain is DAMVIQNPRYQVTQFGKPVTLSCSQTLNHNVMYWYQQKSSQAPKLLFHYYDKDFNNEADTPDNFQSRRPNTSFCFLDIRSPGLGDTAMYLCATSREDSRGHTFGSGTRLTVV.

The rearrangement joins TRBV7-9 to TRBJ1-2; 7 bases match TRBD1. The CDR3 has 14 residues. Germline V gene sequence: CDR1 SEHNR, CDR2 FQNEAQ (reference sequence). Trimming cost V 6 bases and J 2 bases; bases outside gene matches: 6. The CDR3 DNA follows: TGTGCCAGCAGTTCCGGACAGGTCAACTATGGCTACACCTTC. The encoded protein is CASSSGQVNYGYTF.

V is TRBV28 and J is TRBJ1-1; 7 bases align to TRBD1. The CDR3 spans 14 residues. Trimming took 7 bases from V and 6 from J; bases not matched to a gene: 11. Per the germline V gene, CDR1 is MDHEN and CDR2 is SYDVKM. CDR3 sequence: CASITGQMTPEAFF. For the CDR3, the DNA is TGTGCCAGCATCACGGGACAGATGACACCTGAAGCTTTCTTT.

The chain has TRBV6-1 and TRBJ2-2, with D maybe TRBD1 (6 bases). CDR3 length equals 13 residues. V was cut by 4 bases and J by 5 bases, with 8 bases left in between. Per germline, CDR1 MNHNS and CDR2 SASEGT. CDR3 nucleotide sequence: TGTGCCAGCAGTGTTACAGGGACCGGGGAGCTGTTTTTT. Translated: CASSVTGTGELFF.

This clone was seen a single time. The V gene is TRBV5-1, the J gene TRBJ2-7; 7 nucleotides match TRBD1. CDR3 length: 14 amino acids. From germline, CDR1 is SGHRS and CDR2 YFSETQ. V lost 4 bases to trimming and J lost 2 bases; unmatched junction nucleotides: 6. The CDR3: CASSPGTVTYEQYF. For the CDR3, the DNA is TGCGCCAGCAGCCCCGGGACAGTGACCTACGAGCAGTACTTC.

The V call is TRBV5-1, the J call TRBJ1-2; no clear D. The germline V gene has CDR1 SGHRS and CDR2 YFSETQ. This CDR3 has 15 amino acids. Between the trimmed V and J ends, which lost 5 bases and 7 bases, there was a span of 21 bases. The CDR3 nucleotides read TGCGCCAGCAGTATAAGTCGGGAGACTGCCGCTGGCTACACCTTC. It is translated as CASSISRETAAGYTF.

The chain recombines TRBV28 with TRBJ1-2, with 11 positions matching TRBD1. The CDR3 spans 15 residues. V lost 6 bases, J lost 4 bases, and 7 bases stayed unmatched. Per the germline V gene, CDR1 is MDHEN and CDR2 is SYDVKM. The CDR3 reads CASRLDRGQGYGYTF. The CDR3 bases are TGTGCCAGCAGGCTGGACAGGGGGCAAGGCTATGGCTACACCTTC.

The CDR3 DNA reads as TGTGCCAGCAAGGCAGGGCCTGGAAACACCATATATTTT. Its translation is CASKAGPGNTIYF. The rearrangement joins TRBV28 to TRBJ1-3; a weak D match, TRBD1 (5 bases). Trimming removed 7 bases from V and 2 bases from J, with 9 bases in between. The CDR3 has 13 residues. Germline lookup yields CDR1 MDHEN and CDR2 SYDVKM.

The rearrangement links TRBV19 to TRBJ1-1; no clear D gene. Trimming shortened V by 3 bases and J by 1 base, and 6 bases separated the two germline ends. This CDR3 has 13 amino acids. Germline CDR1 and CDR2: LNHDA and SQIVND (reference sequence). The CDR3 loop is CASSIEGNTEAFF. In DNA, the CDR3 is TGTGCCAGTAGTATTGAGGGGAACACTGAAGCTTTCTTT.

The chain uses TRBV19 and TRBJ1-2, with 9 bases that match TRBD1. The V gene end was trimmed by 5 bases and the J gene end by 3 bases; junction bases not matched to a gene: 10. CDR3 length: 16 amino acids. In germline, CDR1 is LNHDA, CDR2 SQIVND (reference sequence). CDR3 protein: CASSPTGTGTYYGYTF. As DNA, the CDR3 is TGTGCCAGTAGTCCCACCGGGACAGGGACTTACTATGGCTACACCTTC.

This clone occurred once. The V gene is TRBV5-6, the J gene TRBJ1-2, with TRBD1 identical over 8 bases. The CDR3 spans 14 residues. V trimming: 2 bases; J trimming: 6 bases; junction bases outside the gene matches: 6. CDR1 is SGHDT, CDR2 YYEEEE, per germline. The CDR3 reads CASSLVDRGDGYTF. The CDR3 DNA reads as TGTGCCAGCAGCTTAGTTGACAGGGGTGATGGCTACACCTTC.

This chain links TRBV7-2 with TRBJ1-4; 12 nucleotides line up with TRBD1. This CDR3 has 16 amino acids. Per the germline V gene, CDR1 is SGHTA and CDR2 is FQGNSA. J gave up 8 bases and V 2 bases, and 6 bases lay outside the gene matches. CDR3 bases: TGTGCCAGCAGCTTATTGGGGACAGGGGGCGACGAAAAACTGTTTTTT. Residues: CASSLLGTGGDEKLFF.

Comment on this clone: Its ends do not fully match the called genes, so a read error is possible. V and J are TRBV6-1 and TRBJ2-1; D may be TRBD2 (8 bases). Per germline, CDR1 MNHNS and CDR2 SASEGT. This CDR3 comprises 19 residues. For the CDR3, the DNA is TGTGCCAGCAGTAAAGCGGGAGCGGGGGCAGGGGGAGAAGTGAATGAGCAGTTCTTC. This encodes CASSKAGAGAGGEVNEQFF.

The V and J genes are TRBV9 and TRBJ1-1, with D perhaps matching TRBD1 (5 bases). CDR1 SGDLS and CDR2 YYNGEE come from the germline V gene. CDR3 length: 18 residues. V lost 3 bases and J lost 1, with 22 bases in between. CDR3 protein: CASSADVQAPRSNTEAFF. The DNA of the CDR3 is TGTGCCAGCAGCGCAGATGTACAGGCCCCAAGATCGAACACTGAAGCTTTCTTT.

The rearrangement uses TRBV4-2 and TRBJ1-4, with 8 bases identical to TRBD1. J gave up 0 bases and V 3 bases, and 12 bases lay outside the gene matches. Germline lookup yields CDR1 LGHNA and CDR2 YNFKEQ. This CDR3 spans 19 amino acids. The CDR3 region is CASSQRKLQGASTNEKLFF. CDR3 DNA: TGTGCCAGCAGCCAGCGTAAGCTGCAGGGGGCTTCAACTAATGAAAAACTGTTTTTT.

This clone was counted once. The chain links TRBV7-2 to TRBJ1-2, with TRBD1 matching over 10 bases. The CDR3 loop spans 13 amino acids. Trimming took 5 bases from V and 8 from J; bases not matched to a gene: 5. Germline lookup yields CDR1 SGHTA and CDR2 FQGNSA. The CDR3 region is CASSAGQGDGYTF. CDR3 DNA sequence: TGTGCCAGCAGCGCAGGACAGGGGGACGGCTACACCTTC.

The genes are TRBV19 and TRBJ1-2, with D perhaps TRBD1 (6 bases). Germline CDR1 is LNHDA and CDR2 is SQIVND (reference sequence). Trimming shortened V by 5 bases and J by 4 bases, and 20 bases separated the two germline ends. CDR3 length: 16 residues. The CDR3 loop reads CASSSPIDRLSYGYTF. The DNA of the CDR3 is TGTGCCAGTAGTTCGCCGATTGACAGGTTGTCCTATGGCTACACCTTC.

The chain links TRBV15 to TRBJ1-4, with TRBD1 matching over 7 bases. J lost 7 bases, V lost 2 bases, and 13 bases had no gene match. The CDR3 runs to 17 residues. CDR1 and CDR2 (germline): LNHNV, YYDKDF (reference sequence). The CDR3 here is CATSRPRGGQRVEKLFF. CDR3 DNA: TGTGCCACCAGCAGACCACGGGGGGGACAGCGGGTTGAAAAACTGTTTTTT.

CDR3 DNA sequence: TGTGCCAGCAGCCAAGTCGTTGGGGGGGATGGCTACACCTTC. It encodes CASSQVVGGDGYTF. The chain joins TRBV14 to TRBJ1-2, with D maybe TRBD1 (5 bases). The CDR3 totals 14 residues. CDR1 SGHDN and CDR2 FVKESK come from the germline V gene. V gave up 1 base and J gave up 6 bases, with 12 bases separating them. The variable domain in full, completed from reference TRBV14 and TRBJ1-2, reads EAGVTQFPSHSVIEKGQTVTLRCDPISGHDNLYWYRRVMGKEIKFLLHFVKESKQDESGMPNNRFLAERTGGTYSTLKVQPAELEDSGVYFCASSQVVGGDGYTFGSGTRLTVV.